This TCR beta chain stems from a study of patients and donors after allogeneic stem cell transplantation. This clonotype was counted a few times. The V end lost 10 bases, the J end lost 6 bases, and 20 bases lay between the germline ends. Looked up from germline, CDR1 is SNHLY and CDR2 is FYNNEI. The CDR3 spans 14 residues. TCRdb reanalysed the RT-PCR reads using MiXCR and keeps one entry per CDR3 protein. The sample consists of about 230,000 distinct CDR3 sequences, around 14% of them appearing once. The chain is built from TRBV2 and TRBJ2-3; D is ambiguous. This TCR came from a human donor who was either an allogeneic HSCT recipient or a stem cell or donor lymphocyte infusion donor (not recorded which). It is not recorded whose cells these are; they may come from a transplant donor. Sample: blood, either unsorted or a sorted T cell fraction (not recorded which). CDR3 bases: TGTGCCAAAGCCCGGGCCTCGTCCCCGGATACGCAGTATTTT. Residues: CAKARASSPDTQYF.